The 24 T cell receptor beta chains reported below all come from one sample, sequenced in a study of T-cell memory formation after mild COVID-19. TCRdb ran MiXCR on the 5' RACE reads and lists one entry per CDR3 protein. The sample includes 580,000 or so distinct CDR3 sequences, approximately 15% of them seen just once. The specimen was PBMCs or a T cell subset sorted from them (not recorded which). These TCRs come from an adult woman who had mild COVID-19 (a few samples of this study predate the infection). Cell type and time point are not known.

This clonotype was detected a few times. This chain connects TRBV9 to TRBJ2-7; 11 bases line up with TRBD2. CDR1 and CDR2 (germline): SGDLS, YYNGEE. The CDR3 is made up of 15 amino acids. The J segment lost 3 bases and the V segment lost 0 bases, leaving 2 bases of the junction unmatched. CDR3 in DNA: TGTGCCAGCAGCGTAGGACTAGCGGGGAACTACGAGCAGTACTTC. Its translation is CASSVGLAGNYEQYF.

CDR3 region: CSVEEVGGPTDTQYF. The CDR3 DNA sequence: TGCAGCGTTGAAGAAGTAGGGGGGCCCACAGATACGCAGTATTTT. This chain connects TRBV29-1 to TRBJ2-3; D might be TRBD1 or TRBD2, each matching 6 bases. Trimming took 0 bases from V and 2 from J, leaving 12 bases between them. There are 15 residues in the CDR3. Germline V gives CDR1 SQVTM, CDR2 ANQGSEA.

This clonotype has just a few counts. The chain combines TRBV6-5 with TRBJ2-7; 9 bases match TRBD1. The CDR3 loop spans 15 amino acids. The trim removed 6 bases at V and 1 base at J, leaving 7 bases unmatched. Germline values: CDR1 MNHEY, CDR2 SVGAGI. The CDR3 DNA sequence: TGTGCCAGCAGCGACAGGGGGATAGGTTCCTACGAGCAGTACTTC. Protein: CASSDRGIGSYEQYF.

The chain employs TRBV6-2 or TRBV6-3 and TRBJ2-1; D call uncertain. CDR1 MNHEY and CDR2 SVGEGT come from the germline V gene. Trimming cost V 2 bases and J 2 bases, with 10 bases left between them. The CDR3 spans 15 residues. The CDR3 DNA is TGTGCCAGCAGTTACGCGGTCCCACCCTACAATGAGCAGTTCTTC. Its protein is CASSYAVPPYNEQFF.

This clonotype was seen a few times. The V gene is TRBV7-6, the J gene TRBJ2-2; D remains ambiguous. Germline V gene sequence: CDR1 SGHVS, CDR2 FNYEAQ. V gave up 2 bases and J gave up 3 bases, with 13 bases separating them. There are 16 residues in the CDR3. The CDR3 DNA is TGTGCCAGCAGCTTACAGGCCGCGAGGTACACCGGGGAGCTGTTTTTT. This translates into CASSLQAARYTGELFF.

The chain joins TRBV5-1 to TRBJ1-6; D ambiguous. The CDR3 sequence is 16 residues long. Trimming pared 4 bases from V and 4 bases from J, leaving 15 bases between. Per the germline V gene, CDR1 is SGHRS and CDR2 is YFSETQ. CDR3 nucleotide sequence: TGCGCCAGCAGCCCCGTTTGGGCGCAATATAATTCACCCCTCCACTTT. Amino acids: CASSPVWAQYNSPLHF.

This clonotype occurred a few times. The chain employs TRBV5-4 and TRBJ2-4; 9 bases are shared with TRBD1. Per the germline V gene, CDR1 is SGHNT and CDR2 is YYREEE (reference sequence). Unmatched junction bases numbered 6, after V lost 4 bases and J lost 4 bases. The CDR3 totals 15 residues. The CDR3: CASSIPGTGKNIQYF. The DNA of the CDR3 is TGTGCCAGCAGCATACCGGGGACAGGGAAAAACATTCAGTACTTC.

This chain's CDR3 is CASSRTSRDEQFF. The CDR3 region has the DNA TGCGCCAGCAGCCGGACTAGTAGGGATGAGCAGTTCTTC. The chain recombines TRBV5-1 with TRBJ2-1; 7 nucleotides line up with TRBD2. The CDR3 has 13 residues. Trimming at V came to 4 bases and at J to 8 bases, leaving 6 bases not matched to a gene. Germline CDR1 SGHRS, CDR2 YFSETQ.

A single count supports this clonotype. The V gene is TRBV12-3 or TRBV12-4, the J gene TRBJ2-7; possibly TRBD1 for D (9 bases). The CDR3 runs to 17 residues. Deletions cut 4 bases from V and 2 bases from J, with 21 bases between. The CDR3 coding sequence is TGTGCCAGCAGTTCCCGGGAGGGACAGGGAGAGCCCTACGAGCAGTACTTC. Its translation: CASSSREGQGEPYEQYF.

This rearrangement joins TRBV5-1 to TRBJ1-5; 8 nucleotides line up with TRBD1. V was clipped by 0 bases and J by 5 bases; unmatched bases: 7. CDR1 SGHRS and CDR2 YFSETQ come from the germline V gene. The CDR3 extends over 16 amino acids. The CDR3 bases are TGCGCCAGCAGCTTGGAAGCAGGGGGCGTTCATCAGCCCCAGCATTTT. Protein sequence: CASSLEAGGVHQPQHF.

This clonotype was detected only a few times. The CDR3 nucleotides are TGTGCCAGCAGCCCCGGTGGGGGGGACGGAAAACTGTTTTTT. The encoded protein is CASSPGGGDGKLFF. The chain carries TRBV5-4 and TRBJ1-4, with D maybe TRBD1 (5 bases). Trimming pared 4 bases from V and 10 bases from J, leaving 17 bases between. The germline V gene encodes CDR1 SGHNT and CDR2 YYREEE (reference sequence). This CDR3 comprises 14 residues. The whole variable domain, remainder taken from reference TRBV5-4 and TRBJ1-4, is ETGVTQSPTHLIKTRGQQVTLRCSSQSGHNTVSWYQQALGQGPQFIFQYYREEENGRGNFPPRFSGLQFPNYSSELNVNALELDDSALYLCASSPGGGDGKLFFGSGTQLSVL.

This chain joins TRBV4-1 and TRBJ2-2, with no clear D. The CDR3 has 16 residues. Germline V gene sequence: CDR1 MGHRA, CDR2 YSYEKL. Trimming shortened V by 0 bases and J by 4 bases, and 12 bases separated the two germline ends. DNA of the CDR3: TGCGCCAGCAGCCAAGACGTGGCGAGAAGCACCGGGGAGCTGTTTTTT. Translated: CASSQDVARSTGELFF.

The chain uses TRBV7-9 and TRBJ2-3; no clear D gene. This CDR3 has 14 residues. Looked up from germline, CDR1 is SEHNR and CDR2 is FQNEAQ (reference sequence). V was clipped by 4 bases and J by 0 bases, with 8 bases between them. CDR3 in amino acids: CASSYVSSTDTQYF. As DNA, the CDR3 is TGTGCCAGCAGCTATGTCTCTAGCACAGATACGCAGTATTTT.

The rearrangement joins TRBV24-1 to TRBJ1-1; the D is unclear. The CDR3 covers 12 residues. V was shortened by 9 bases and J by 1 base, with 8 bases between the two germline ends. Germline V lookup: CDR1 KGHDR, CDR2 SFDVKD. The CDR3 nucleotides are TGTGCCACCGAAGACCGGAACACTGAAGCTTTCTTT. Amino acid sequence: CATEDRNTEAFF.

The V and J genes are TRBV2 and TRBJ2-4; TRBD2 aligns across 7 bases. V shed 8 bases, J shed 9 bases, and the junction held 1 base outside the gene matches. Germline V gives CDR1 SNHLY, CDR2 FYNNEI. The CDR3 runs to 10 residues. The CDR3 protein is CASSGGIQYF. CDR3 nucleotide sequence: TGTGCCAGCTCGGGGGGCATTCAGTACTTC.

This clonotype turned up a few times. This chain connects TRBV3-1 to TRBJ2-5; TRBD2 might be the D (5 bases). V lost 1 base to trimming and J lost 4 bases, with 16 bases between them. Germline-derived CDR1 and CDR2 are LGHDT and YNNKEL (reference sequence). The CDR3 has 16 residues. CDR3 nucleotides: TGTGCCAGCAGCCAAGTCAAGGCTAGCTCGCGAGAGACCCAGTACTTC. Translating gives CASSQVKASSRETQYF.

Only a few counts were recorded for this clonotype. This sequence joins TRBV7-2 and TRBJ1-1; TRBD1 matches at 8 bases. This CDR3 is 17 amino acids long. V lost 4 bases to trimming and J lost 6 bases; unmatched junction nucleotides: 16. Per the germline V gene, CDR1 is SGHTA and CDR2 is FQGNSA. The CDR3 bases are TGTGCCAGCAGCTCGTTCGGCCCAGGGGGCGTTAGGGCTGAAGCTTTCTTT. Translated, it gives CASSSFGPGGVRAEAFF.

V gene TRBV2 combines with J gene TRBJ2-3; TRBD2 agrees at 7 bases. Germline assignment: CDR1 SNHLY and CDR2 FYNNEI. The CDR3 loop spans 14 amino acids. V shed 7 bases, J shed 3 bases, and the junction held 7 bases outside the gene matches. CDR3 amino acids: CASNTLAGTDTQYF. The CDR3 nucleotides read TGTGCCAGCAATACGTTAGCGGGTACAGATACGCAGTATTTT.

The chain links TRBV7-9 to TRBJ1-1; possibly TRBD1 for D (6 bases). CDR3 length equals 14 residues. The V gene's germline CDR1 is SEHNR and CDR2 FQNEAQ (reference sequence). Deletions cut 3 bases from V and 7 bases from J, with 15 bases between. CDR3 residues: CASSFEFQGNEAFF. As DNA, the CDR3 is TGTGCCAGCAGCTTCGAGTTTCAGGGGAATGAAGCTTTCTTT.

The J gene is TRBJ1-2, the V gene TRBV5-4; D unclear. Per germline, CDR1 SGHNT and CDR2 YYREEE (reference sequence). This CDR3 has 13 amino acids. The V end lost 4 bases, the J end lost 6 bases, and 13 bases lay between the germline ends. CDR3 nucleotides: TGTGCCAGCAGCCACGGATCGGGGAATGGCTACACCTTC. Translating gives CASSHGSGNGYTF.

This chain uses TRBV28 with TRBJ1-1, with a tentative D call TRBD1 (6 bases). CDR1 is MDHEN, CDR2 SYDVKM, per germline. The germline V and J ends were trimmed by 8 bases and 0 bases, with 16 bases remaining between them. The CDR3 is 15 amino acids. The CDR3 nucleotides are TGTGCCAGCGTTCGGGGGCAACACATGAACACTGAAGCTTTCTTT. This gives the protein CASVRGQHMNTEAFF. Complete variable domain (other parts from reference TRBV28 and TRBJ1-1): DVKVTQSSRYLVKRTGEKVFLECVQDMDHENMFWYRQDPGLGLRLIYFSYDVKMKEKGDIPEGYSVSREKKERFSLILESASTNQTSMYLCASVRGQHMNTEAFFGQGTRLTVV.

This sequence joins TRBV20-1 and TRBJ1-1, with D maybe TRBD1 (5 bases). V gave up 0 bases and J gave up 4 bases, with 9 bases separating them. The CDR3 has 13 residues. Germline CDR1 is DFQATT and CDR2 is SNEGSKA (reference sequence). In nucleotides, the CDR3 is TGCAGTGCTAGAGAAAGGGGAGTCACTGAAGCTTTCTTT. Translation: CSARERGVTEAFF.

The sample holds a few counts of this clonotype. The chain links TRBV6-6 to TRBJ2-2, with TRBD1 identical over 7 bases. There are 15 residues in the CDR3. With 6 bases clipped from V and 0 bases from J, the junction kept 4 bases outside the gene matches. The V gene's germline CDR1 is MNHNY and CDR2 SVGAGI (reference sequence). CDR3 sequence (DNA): TGTGCCAGCAGACCGACAGGGACGAACACCGGGGAGCTGTTTTTT. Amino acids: CASRPTGTNTGELFF.

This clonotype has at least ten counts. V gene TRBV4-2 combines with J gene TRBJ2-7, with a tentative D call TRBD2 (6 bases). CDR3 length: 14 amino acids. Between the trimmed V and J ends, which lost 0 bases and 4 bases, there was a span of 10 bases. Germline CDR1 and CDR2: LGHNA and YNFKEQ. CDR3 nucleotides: TGTGCCAGCAGCCAAGACTCGGGGGTATACGAGCAGTACTTC. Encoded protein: CASSQDSGVYEQYF.